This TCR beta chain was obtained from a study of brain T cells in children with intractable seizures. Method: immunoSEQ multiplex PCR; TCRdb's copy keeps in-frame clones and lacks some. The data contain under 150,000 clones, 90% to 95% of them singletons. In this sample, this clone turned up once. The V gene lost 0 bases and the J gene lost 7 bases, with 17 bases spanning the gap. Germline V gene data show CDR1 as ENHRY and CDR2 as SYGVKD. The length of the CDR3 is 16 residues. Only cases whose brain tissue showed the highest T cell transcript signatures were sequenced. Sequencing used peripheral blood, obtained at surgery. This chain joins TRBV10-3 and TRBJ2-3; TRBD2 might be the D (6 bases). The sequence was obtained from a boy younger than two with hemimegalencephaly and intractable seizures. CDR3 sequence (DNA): TGTGCCATCAGTGAGTCGAGGGCGACTAGTGTAAATACGCAGTATTTT. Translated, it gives CAISESRATSVNTQYF.